This TCR beta chain was recovered during a study of T cell responses to AZD1222 COVID-19 vaccine. Study results and caveats: Spike regions recognized by vaccine-associated CD4 TCRs spanned the protein, led by 160-218 and 743-854. Recipients of two AZD1222 doses showed rising Spike-specific TCR breadth and depth. Reports say nearly half of spike-specific TCRs go after unmutated variant regions. The donor group comprised mostly white British people and more females; the analysis possibly underestimated clonal diversity.

This clone was found once. Its target is not known. Here immunoSEQ multiplex PCR was the method, and the copy in TCRdb shows in-frame clones only, minus some. Of 130,000 to 150,000 clones listed, approximately 90% are singletons. Trimming removed 7 bases from V and 8 bases from J, with 23 bases in between. The CDR3 contains 16 residues. Germline CDR1 reads MDHEN; CDR2 reads SYDVKM. The chain has TRBV28 and TRBJ1-4; D ambiguous. This TCR came from an adult in good health. The sequences come from peripheral blood, collected on day 0 of AZD1222 vaccination. The CDR3 nucleotides are TGTGCCAGCACCCCTAGGGAGGAGGGAATTAACGAAAAACTGTTTTTT. It yields the protein CASTPREEGINEKLFF.